The 21 T cell receptor beta chains below all came from one sample that was sequenced in a study of PD-L1 blockade in urothelial cancer. Using immunoSEQ multiplex PCR, the repertoire was profiled, and TCRdb retains in-frame clones only, with some absent. Among tens of thousands of clones listed, roughly 90% were seen once. Sequencing was performed on PBMCs, taken around atezolizumab (anti-PD-L1) treatment. The source is a man in his sixties with urothelial cancer.

The gene calls are TRBV6-5 and TRBJ1-2; 7 nucleotides agree with TRBD1. In germline, CDR1 is MNHEY, CDR2 SVGAGI. This CDR3 is 11 amino acids long. V was clipped by 6 bases and J by 7 bases; unmatched bases: 2. The DNA for the CDR3 is TGTGCCAGCAGCTACAGGGGTGGCTACACCTTC. It encodes CASSYRGGYTF.

The rearrangement joins TRBV2 to TRBJ2-7; the match to TRBD1 covers 7 bases. The CDR3 spans 13 residues. Germline V CDR1 and CDR2: SNHLY, FYNNEI. With 11 bases clipped from V and 1 base from J, the junction kept 8 bases outside the gene matches. CDR3 DNA sequence: TGTGCCGGCTCAGACAGGGTGTCCTACGAGCAGTACTTC. This encodes CAGSDRVSYEQYF. The variable domain in full, with the rest retrieved from reference TRBV2 and TRBJ2-7, is EPEVTQTPSHQVTQMGQEVILRCVPISNHLYFYWYRQILGQKVEFLVSFYNNEISEKSEIFDDQFSVERPDGSNFTLKIRSTKLEDSAMYFCAGSDRVSYEQYFGPGTRLTVT.

V is TRBV6-1 and J is TRBJ1-1; D not certain. The CDR3 contains 14 residues. The germline gives CDR1 MNHNS, CDR2 SASEGT. The V gene lost 0 bases and the J gene lost 4 bases, with 9 bases spanning the gap. CDR3 sequence: CASSEALRSTEAFF. CDR3 bases: TGTGCCAGCAGTGAAGCGCTTAGGAGCACTGAAGCTTTCTTT.

V usage is TRBV4-1 and J usage is TRBJ2-1, with 7 bases matching TRBD2. From germline, CDR1 is MGHRA and CDR2 YSYEKL. This CDR3 region has 14 residues. Trimming cost V 3 bases and J 7 bases; bases outside gene matches: 6. CDR3 residues: CASSHVGGGNEQFF. For the CDR3, the DNA is TGCGCCAGCAGCCACGTGGGGGGGGGAAATGAGCAGTTCTTC.

The CDR3 nucleotides read TGTGCCAGCAGCGTAAACTCGCCGAACACCGGGGAGCTGTTTTTT. It translates to CASSVNSPNTGELFF. The chain uses TRBV9 and TRBJ2-2, with D uncertain. This CDR3 is built from 15 residues. Trimming took off 1 base at V and 0 bases at J, with 7 bases between the two ends. The germline CDR1 and CDR2 sequences are SGDLS and YYNGEE. The full variable domain, its missing parts supplied by reference TRBV9 and TRBJ2-2, is DSGVTQTPKHLITATGQRVTLRCSPRSGDLSVYWYQQSLDQGLQFLIQYYNGEERAKGNILERFSAQQFPDLHSELNLSSLELGDSALYFCASSVNSPNTGELFFGEGSRLTVL.

The V gene is TRBV5-4, the J gene TRBJ2-5; 10 nucleotides line up with TRBD1. Unmatched junction bases numbered 7, after V lost 3 bases and J lost 2 bases. CDR1 SGHNT and CDR2 YYREEE come from the germline V gene (reference sequence). The CDR3 runs to 16 residues. Here the CDR3 reads CASSSPWTGGQETQYF. The CDR3 DNA follows: TGTGCCAGCAGCTCCCCATGGACAGGGGGACAAGAGACCCAGTACTTC.

The rearrangement joins TRBV5-6 to TRBJ2-2, with a possible D match to TRBD2 (5 bases). V lost 5 bases and J lost 3, with 8 bases in between. This CDR3 comprises 13 residues. Germline CDR1 SGHDT, CDR2 YYEEEE. DNA for the CDR3: TGTGCCAGCAGTCTCGGGGACACCGGGGAGCTGTTTTTT. This gives the protein CASSLGDTGELFF. Full variable domain (remainder filled in from reference TRBV5-6 and TRBJ2-2): DAGVTQSPTHLIKTRGQQVTLRCSPKSGHDTVSWYQQALGQGPQFIFQYYEEEERQRGNFPDRFSGHQFPNYSSELNVNALLLGDSALYLCASSLGDTGELFFGEGSRLTVL.

CDR3 in amino acids: CASSLNGMNTEAFF. The CDR3 region has the DNA TGTGCCAGCAGCTTAAACGGTATGAACACTGAAGCTTTCTTT. This sequence joins TRBV11-2 and TRBJ1-1, with unresolved D. The CDR3 loop spans 14 amino acids. The V and J ends lost 2 bases and 0 bases respectively, with 7 bases between them. In germline, CDR1 is SGHAT, CDR2 FQNNGV.

The chain employs TRBV19 and TRBJ2-1; the match to TRBD1 covers 8 bases. In germline, CDR1 is LNHDA, CDR2 SQIVND (reference sequence). Germline trimming cut 4 bases from V and 1 base from J; bases unmatched to any gene: 3. The CDR3 covers 15 residues. CDR3 amino acids: CASSRDRGSYNEQFF. CDR3 in DNA: TGTGCCAGTAGTAGAGACAGGGGATCCTACAATGAGCAGTTCTTC. The whole variable domain, remainder taken from reference TRBV19 and TRBJ2-1, is DGGITQSPKYLFRKEGQNVTLSCEQNLNHDAMYWYRQDPGQGLRLIYYSQIVNDFQKGDIAEGYSVSREKKESFPLTVTSAQKNPTAFYLCASSRDRGSYNEQFFGPGTRLTVL.

The chain combines TRBV6-4 with TRBJ2-4; D call uncertain. The CDR3 runs to 13 residues. Trimming removed 3 bases from V and 5 bases from J, with 8 bases in between. CDR1 MRHNA and CDR2 SNTAGT come from the germline V gene. For the CDR3, the DNA is TGTGCCAGCAGTGAGGGCAGCCAAAACATTCAGTACTTC. This translates into CASSEGSQNIQYF.

The table lists this clone with a few counts. The genes are TRBV19 and TRBJ1-5; TRBD1 matches at 7 bases. Per germline, CDR1 LNHDA and CDR2 SQIVND (reference sequence). V was pared by 5 bases and J by 2 bases, with 9 bases of the junction left unmatched. The CDR3 length is 16 residues. CDR3 residues: CASSLSAGTGNQPQHF. In DNA, the CDR3 is TGTGCCAGTAGTTTGTCGGCAGGGACAGGCAATCAGCCCCAGCATTTT.

The chain uses TRBV28 and TRBJ1-6, with D tentatively TRBD1 (5 bases). V gave up 4 bases and J gave up 11 bases, with 18 bases separating them. This CDR3 has 15 residues. In germline, CDR1 is MDHEN, CDR2 SYDVKM. CDR3 sequence: CASSYDSSWRAPLHF. The CDR3 coding sequence is TGTGCCAGCAGTTATGACAGCTCGTGGAGGGCACCCCTCCACTTT.

The chain employs TRBV2 and TRBJ1-1; D is uncertain. The CDR3 runs 13 residues. Trimming cost V 4 bases and J 1 base, with 7 bases left between them. Germline V gene lookup returns CDR1 SNHLY and CDR2 FYNNEI. CDR3 coding DNA: TGTGCCAGCAGTGCCGAGGGGAACACTGAAGCTTTCTTT. Residues: CASSAEGNTEAFF.

This CDR3 reads CASSWSGGSYQPQHF. In DNA form, the CDR3 reads TGTGCCAGCAGCTGGTCAGGGGGCAGCTATCAGCCCCAGCATTTT. The genes are TRBV5-8 and TRBJ1-5; 8 bases align to TRBD1. The germline gives CDR1 SGHTS, CDR2 YDEGEE. V dropped 3 bases and J dropped 5; count of bases not matched to a gene: 7. This CDR3 is built from 15 residues.

The chain joins TRBV28 to TRBJ2-7; D gene unclear. CDR1 and CDR2 (germline): MDHEN, SYDVKM. Trimming pared 5 bases from V and 6 bases from J, leaving 17 bases between. The CDR3 length is 14 residues. CDR3 bases: TGTGCCAGCAGTCCCGACTCCGAAATACCCGAGCAGTACTTC. Translated: CASSPDSEIPEQYF.

The CDR3 nucleotides read TGTGCCAGCAGTTTAATGGGAGGGGCCTACGAGCAGTACTTC. This encodes CASSLMGGAYEQYF. The chain has TRBV27 and TRBJ2-7; 7 bases are a match to TRBD2. The CDR3 is 14 residues long. V trimming: 2 bases; J trimming: 2 bases; junction bases outside the gene matches: 3. CDR1 and CDR2 from the germline V gene are MNHEY and SMNVEV (reference sequence).

The rearrangement joins TRBV7-9 to TRBJ2-7; 11 bases fit TRBD2. V trimming: 5 bases; J trimming: 7 bases; junction bases outside the gene matches: 7. Germline V CDR1 and CDR2: SEHNR, FQNEAQ (reference sequence). The CDR3 covers 14 residues. The CDR3 region is CASSLKASGGEQYF. CDR3 nucleotide sequence: TGTGCCAGCAGCCTAAAGGCTAGCGGGGGGGAGCAGTACTTC.

CDR3 sequence: CASSRLSQGTGELFF. The CDR3, as DNA: TGCGCCAGCAGCCGATTAAGCCAGGGAACCGGGGAGCTGTTTTTT. This sequence joins TRBV4-3 and TRBJ2-2; D possibly corresponds to TRBD1 (5 bases). Trimming took off 4 bases at V and 5 bases at J, with 14 bases between the two ends. Germline loops: CDR1 LGHNA, CDR2 YSLEER. The CDR3 totals 15 residues.

The V and J genes are TRBV19 and TRBJ1-2; D not certain. In germline, CDR1 is LNHDA, CDR2 SQIVND (reference sequence). V lost 5 bases, J lost 4 bases, and 5 bases lay in between. The CDR3 runs 11 residues. The CDR3 spells CASSPGYGYTF. CDR3 sequence (DNA): TGTGCCAGTAGTCCGGGCTATGGCTACACCTTC.

This rearrangement joins TRBV7-3 to TRBJ2-1, with 9 bases fitting TRBD2. Per the germline V gene, CDR1 is SGHTA and CDR2 is FQGTGA. CDR3 length: 15 amino acids. The V and J ends lost 4 bases and 10 bases, in that order; junction bases with no gene match: 11. The CDR3 bases are TGTGCCAGCAGCTACGGCGCGGGAGGGCCCCAAGAGCAGTTCTTC. It translates to CASSYGAGGPQEQFF. The full variable domain, completed using reference TRBV7-3 and TRBJ2-1, is GAGVSQTPSNKVTEKGKYVELRCDPISGHTALYWYRQSLGQGPEFLIYFQGTGAADDSGLPNDRFFAVRPEGSVSTLKIQRTERGDSAVYLCASSYGAGGPQEQFFGPGTRLTVL.

This chain joins TRBV18 and TRBJ2-5, with a weak D call TRBD1 (6 bases). Germline V gene lookup returns CDR1 KGHSH and CDR2 LQKENI. The ends were cut back, 3 bases at V and 1 base at J, with 6 bases in the middle. This CDR3 spans 13 amino acids. The CDR3 DNA reads as TGTGCCAGCTCACCGGGGGCCCAAGAGACCCAGTACTTC. It encodes CASSPGAQETQYF.